This TCR beta chain was identified in a study of blood T cell repertoires in COVID-19. Study-level background: The United States, Italy and Spain supplied acute and convalescent COVID-19 samples. In each case, the material was cDNA or gDNA derived from T cells, B-cell-depleted T cells, or PBMCs.

This CDR3 comprises 14 residues. Germline values: CDR1 SGDLS, CDR2 YYNGEE. The trim removed 4 bases at V and 5 bases at J, leaving 9 bases unmatched. Libraries were prepared by immunoSEQ multiplex PCR; TCRdb keeps only in-frame clonotypes and omits some of them. The repertoire has 200,000 to 300,000 clones, 75% to 85% of them found once; the top ten carry over 2%. The sequencing input was peripheral blood. This receptor was taken from a man aged 40-49 years who had recovered from COVID-19. The V call is TRBV9, the J call TRBJ2-7; 7 bases are a match to TRBD1. This CDR3 is CASSLGDSLDEQYF. In DNA, the CDR3 is TGTGCCAGCAGCTTGGGGGACAGCCTGGACGAGCAGTACTTC.